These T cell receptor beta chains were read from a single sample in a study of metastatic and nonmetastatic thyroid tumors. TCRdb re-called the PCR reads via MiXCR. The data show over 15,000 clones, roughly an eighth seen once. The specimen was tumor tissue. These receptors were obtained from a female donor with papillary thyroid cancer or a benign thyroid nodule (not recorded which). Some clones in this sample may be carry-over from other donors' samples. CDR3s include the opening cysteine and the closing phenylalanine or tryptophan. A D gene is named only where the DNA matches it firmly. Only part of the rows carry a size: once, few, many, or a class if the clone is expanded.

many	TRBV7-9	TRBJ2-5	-	TGTGCCAGCAGCTTCGAGACATACCAAGAGACCCAGTACTTC	CASSFETYQETQYF
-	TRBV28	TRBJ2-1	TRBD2	TGTGCCAGCAGTACCCCTGGGGGGGGTAGGGAGCAGTTCTTC	CASSTPGGGREQFF
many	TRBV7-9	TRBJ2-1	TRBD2	TGTGCCAGCAGCCCTAGCGGGGGGGGTTCCTACAATGAGCAGTTCTTC	CASSPSGGGSYNEQFF
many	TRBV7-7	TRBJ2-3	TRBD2	TGTGCCAGCAGCCCGGCTCTAGCGGGGAGCACAGATACGCAGTATTTT	CASSPALAGSTDTQYF
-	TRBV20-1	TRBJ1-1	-	TGCAGTGCTAGTGAACAGATGAACACTGAAGCTTTCTTT	CSASEQMNTEAFF
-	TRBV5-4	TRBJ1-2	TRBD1	TGTGCCAGCAGCTTGGGGCGAGACAGGGCACTGAACTATGGCTACACCTTC	CASSLGRDRALNYGYTF
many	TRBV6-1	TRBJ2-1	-	TGTGCCAGCAGACCAACAGGGAGCTCCTACAATGAGCAGTTCTTC	CASRPTGSSYNEQFF
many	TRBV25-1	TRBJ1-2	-	TGTGCCAGCAGTCCGAGGGTTTCTGGGTATGGCTACACCTTC	CASSPRVSGYGYTF
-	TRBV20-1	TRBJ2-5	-	TGCAGTGCTAGTTCGGCGAAAGAGACCCAGTACTTC	CSASSAKETQYF
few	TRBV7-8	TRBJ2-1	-	TGTGCCAGCAGCTGTGTATGTAATGAGCAGTTCTTC	CASSCVCNEQFF
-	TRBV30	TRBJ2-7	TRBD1	TGTGCCTGGAGTTCCGCCACAGGGGGCTACGAGCAGTACTTC	CAWSSATGGYEQYF
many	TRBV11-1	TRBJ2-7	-	TGTGCCAGCAGCTCACAGGGCTACGAGCAGTACTTC	CASSSQGYEQYF
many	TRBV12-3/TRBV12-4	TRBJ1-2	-	TGTGCCAGCAGTTTCAGGGTTGACTATGGCTACACCTTC	CASSFRVDYGYTF
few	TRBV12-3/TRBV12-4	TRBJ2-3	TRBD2	TGTGCCAGCAGTTTAGGTCCGGCTAGCGGGAGGTATGATACGCAGTATTTT	CASSLGPASGRYDTQYF
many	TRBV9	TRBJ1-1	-	TGTGCCAGCAGCGTAGACAGGAACACTGAAGCTTTCTTT	CASSVDRNTEAFF
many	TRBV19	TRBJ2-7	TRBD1	TGTGCCAGTCGGGACAGGGGGCTCGGCGAGCAGTACTTC	CASRDRGLGEQYF